One sample yielded the 11 T cell receptor beta chains listed below, sequenced in a study of memory CD4+ T cells and cytomegalovirus serostatus. The sort gate was single viable CD3+CD4+CD8-CD45RO+ cells for memory CD4+ T cells. Clones were read by immunoSEQ multiplex PCR, and TCRdb kept only the in-frame ones, dropping some. The sample has approximately 92,000 clones, 80% seen once. The specimen sequenced was memory CD4+ T cells from blood. These receptor sequences come from an adult in good health and CMV-seropositive.

The rearrangement joins TRBV28 to TRBJ2-5, with D maybe TRBD2 (6 bases). The CDR3 runs to 13 residues. Trimming shortened V by 4 bases and J by 6 bases, and 12 bases separated the two germline ends. Per the germline V gene, CDR1 is MDHEN and CDR2 is SYDVKM. In nucleotides, the CDR3 is TGTGCCAGCAGTTCCGGGGACTTTAAGACCCAGTACTTC. Protein: CASSSGDFKTQYF.

The V gene is TRBV5-5, the J gene TRBJ1-4; weak D call: TRBD1 (6 bases). This CDR3 has 15 amino acids. CDR1 is SGHKS and CDR2 is YYEKEE in the germline V gene (reference sequence). With 0 bases removed from V and 6 bases from J, the gap between germline ends came to 12 bases. The CDR3 loop reads CASSLEGQGHEKLFF. CDR3 nucleotides: TGTGCCAGCAGCTTGGAGGGGCAGGGGCATGAAAAACTGTTTTTT.

The rearrangement links TRBV11-3 to TRBJ2-1, with TRBD2 identical over 7 bases. This CDR3 has 16 residues. The trim removed 5 bases at V and 4 bases at J, leaving 11 bases unmatched. Germline lookup yields CDR1 SGHNT and CDR2 YENEEA. For the CDR3, the DNA is TGTGCCAGCAGCGGTCAAGGGACTAACTTATACAATGAGCAGTTCTTC. Protein sequence: CASSGQGTNLYNEQFF.

The CDR3 DNA reads as TGTGCCAGCAGCTTAGACAGGGGGCTAGAGACCCAGTACTTC. Its protein product is CASSLDRGLETQYF. V and J are TRBV5-4 and TRBJ2-5; TRBD1 agrees at 10 bases. Germline CDR1 reads SGHNT; CDR2 reads YYREEE (reference sequence). V gave up 2 bases and J gave up 4 bases; unmatched junction bases: 2. The CDR3 runs 14 residues.

This chain connects TRBV5-1 to TRBJ1-4, with D hard to call. The CDR3 runs 13 residues. V was pared by 0 bases and J by 7 bases, with 7 bases between. Germline values: CDR1 SGHRS, CDR2 YFSETQ. In DNA, the CDR3 is TGCGCCAGCAGCTTGGGACGGGCTGAAAAACTGTTTTTT. Translated: CASSLGRAEKLFF.

The chain combines TRBV9 with TRBJ2-1, with TRBD2 matching over 8 bases. The CDR3 is 14 residues long. Germline CDR1 reads SGDLS; CDR2 reads YYNGEE. Germline trimming cut 2 bases from V and 7 bases from J; bases unmatched to any gene: 5. CDR3 region: CASSVGTSSNEQFF. Here the CDR3 DNA reads TGTGCCAGCAGCGTGGGGACTAGTAGTAATGAGCAGTTCTTC.

The chain uses TRBV6-6 and TRBJ2-7; possible D gene TRBD1, 6 bases. The V end was cut by 5 bases, the J end by 7 bases, with 9 bases between. The germline gives CDR1 MNHNY, CDR2 SVGAGI (reference sequence). The CDR3 covers 11 residues. The CDR3 DNA reads TGTGCCAGCAGTCGGGACATGGAGCAGTACTTC. It encodes CASSRDMEQYF.

The chain employs TRBV2 and TRBJ1-1; no firm D call. Germline V CDR1 and CDR2: SNHLY, FYNNEI. Trimming removed 5 bases from V and 4 bases from J, with 14 bases in between. CDR3 length equals 14 residues. The CDR3 bases are TGTGCCAGCAGTTTACAAGGCCTGACCACTGAAGCTTTCTTT. This codes for CASSLQGLTTEAFF.

The rearrangement joins TRBV28 to TRBJ1-2, with D possibly TRBD1 on 6 matching bases. This CDR3 spans 13 amino acids. V lost 5 bases and J 4 bases, leaving 11 bases between the germline ends. CDR1 and CDR2 from the germline V gene are MDHEN and SYDVKM. The CDR3 DNA reads TGTGCCAGCAGTCCAACACAGGGCTATGGCTACACCTTC. Translating gives CASSPTQGYGYTF.

The gene calls are TRBV5-4 and TRBJ2-7; either TRBD1 or TRBD2 may supply D (6 bases each). CDR3 length: 13 residues. Germline V lookup: CDR1 SGHNT, CDR2 YYREEE (reference sequence). V lost 0 bases and J lost 7, with 11 bases in between. The chain's CDR3 is CASSLEGGSEQYF. CDR3 DNA: TGTGCCAGCAGCTTGGAGGGGGGTTCGGAGCAGTACTTC.

The genes are TRBV5-1 and TRBJ1-1; D gene uncertain. The CDR3 runs to 13 residues. The V end lost 3 bases, the J end lost 3 bases, and 9 bases lay between the germline ends. Germline loops: CDR1 SGHRS, CDR2 YFSETQ. The CDR3 sequence is CASSSQSDTEAFF. In DNA, the CDR3 is TGCGCCAGCAGCTCGCAGAGCGACACTGAAGCTTTCTTT.